This T cell receptor (beta chain) was recorded in a study of cytomegalovirus exposure and HLA in healthy donors. Study-level information: It was reported in a later analysis that the 90 to 150 validation repertoires used the same platform as the 666 first-cohort repertoires.

Study conclusions and caveats: Cytomegalovirus status was reportedly diagnosed by the classifier with high sensitivity and specificity.

Profiled with immunoSEQ multiplex PCR; TCRdb holds only in-frame clones, not every one. The sample holds about 72,000 clones; 90% to 95% are singletons and the top ten take roughly 0.63%. As for this clone: What it recognizes is unknown.

In germline, CDR1 is SEHNR, CDR2 FQNEAQ (reference sequence). The CDR3 is made up of 14 amino acids. Trimming stripped 5 bases from V and 1 base from J, with 11 bases between. Sequences were obtained from PBMCs. This TCR was recovered from a woman aged 18-29 years in good health and CMV-seronegative. V usage is TRBV7-9 and J usage is TRBJ1-2; D is unclear. CDR3 protein: CASSPVSGNYGYTF. In DNA, the CDR3 is TGTGCCAGCAGCCCAGTCAGTGGTAACTATGGCTACACCTTC.